Listed below are T cell receptor beta chains from one sample, sequenced in a study of T cell repertoires in cytomegalovirus infection. Antigens for these TCRs are unknown. TCRdb called the reads again in MiXCR, with one record for every CDR3 protein. The sample consists of 700,000 to 950,000 distinct CDR3 sequences, approximately 29% of them appearing once. The material sequenced was cultured CD8+ T cells from PBMCs, taken from culture after CMV antigen stimulation. The source of these receptors is a human donor in good health (CMV status not recorded). Some clones in this sample may be carry-over from other donors' samples. The CDR3 runs from the conserved cysteine through the conserved F or W. D genes are given only for firm matches. Expanded clones are given a class, and other clones once, few, many or no size at all.

CDR3 protein	CDR3 DNA	clone size	J gene	V gene	D gene
CASSRDRGYEKLFF	TGTGCCAGCAGCCGGGACAGGGGATATGAAAAACTGTTTTTT	few	TRBJ1-4	TRBV28	TRBD1
CASSEYGYLSSYEQYF	TGTGCCAGCAGTGAATACGGCTACTTAAGCTCCTACGAGCAGTACTTC	NA	TRBJ2-7	TRBV25-1	NA
CASSTPGQGIYNEQFF	TGTGCCAGCAGTACTCCGGGACAGGGGATCTACAATGAGCAGTTCTTC	many	TRBJ2-1	TRBV6-1	TRBD1
CASSFRGVTYNEQFF	TGTGCCAGTAGTTTCAGGGGAGTAACCTACAATGAGCAGTTCTTC	NA	TRBJ2-1	TRBV19	NA
CASSYYRGESSGNTIYF	TGTGCCAGCAGCTATTACAGGGGCGAGAGCTCTGGAAACACCATATATTTT	few	TRBJ1-3	TRBV7-6	TRBD1
CASSLANGTDTQYF	TGTGCCAGCAGCCTAGCGAATGGCACAGATACGCAGTATTTT	NA	TRBJ2-3	TRBV7-6	NA
CASSDRFGANVLTF	TGTGCCAGCAGTGACAGGTTTGGGGCCAACGTCCTGACTTTC	few	TRBJ2-6	TRBV6-4	NA
CASSLALGGHNQPQHF	TGTGCCAGCAGCTTAGCCTTAGGAGGTCATAATCAGCCCCAGCATTTT	many	TRBJ1-5	TRBV7-6	NA
CVSSLLRNEQFF	TGTGTCAGCAGTTTATTGAGGAATGAGCAGTTCTTC	NA	TRBJ2-1	TRBV12-3/TRBV12-4	NA
CASSRPGRRFNEKLFF	TGCGCCAGCAGTCGGCCAGGGAGGCGGTTTAATGAAAAACTGTTTTTT	NA	TRBJ1-4	TRBV23-1	NA
CASTPGANVLTF	TGTGCCAGTACCCCTGGGGCCAACGTCCTGACTTTC	few	TRBJ2-6	TRBV19	NA
CASSFWGMNTEAFF	TGTGCCAGCAGTTTCTGGGGAATGAACACTGAAGCTTTCTTT	few	TRBJ1-1	TRBV28	NA
CASTGLRNQETQYF	TGTGCCAGCACGGGCCTCCGGAACCAAGAGACCCAGTACTTC	few	TRBJ2-5	TRBV6-6	NA
CASSSYREQETQYF	TGTGCCAGCAGCTCATACAGGGAGCAAGAGACCCAGTACTTC	NA	TRBJ2-5	TRBV7-9	NA
CASRGGLAGEQFF	TGTGCCAGCAGGGGGGGTCTAGCGGGGGAGCAGTTCTTC	NA	TRBJ2-1	TRBV7-4	TRBD2
CASSPLERQTNTEAFF	TGTGCCAGCAGTCCCCTCGAGAGGCAGACGAACACTGAAGCTTTCTTT	few	TRBJ1-1	TRBV27	NA
CASSFLPELSGANVLTF	TGTGCCAGCAGCTTCCTTCCCGAATTATCTGGGGCCAACGTCCTGACTTTC	NA	TRBJ2-6	TRBV7-6	NA
CASSFRDREQETQYF	TGTGCCAGCAGTTTTCGAGACAGGGAGCAAGAGACCCAGTACTTC	NA	TRBJ2-5	TRBV27	TRBD1
CATNAGDSTDTQYF	TGTGCCACCAATGCGGGGGATAGCACAGATACGCAGTATTTT	NA	TRBJ2-3	TRBV24-1	TRBD2
CASSRDSRSNSPLHF	TGTGCCAGCAGTCGAGATTCCAGAAGCAATTCACCCCTCCACTTT	many	TRBJ1-6	TRBV4-2	NA
CASSFAGTASGNTIYF	TGTGCCAGCAGCTTCGCCGGGACAGCCTCTGGAAACACCATATATTTT	NA	TRBJ1-3	TRBV7-9	TRBD1
CASSRITMNTEAFF	TGTGCCAGCAGCCGAATTACAATGAACACTGAAGCTTTCTTT	few	TRBJ1-1	TRBV2	NA
CASSEFPFGTYGYTF	TGTGCCAGCAGTGAGTTCCCTTTTGGCACCTATGGCTACACCTTC	few	TRBJ1-2	TRBV6-4	NA
CASSYPPASYNEQFF	TGTGCCAGCAGCTACCCCCCCGCCTCCTACAATGAGCAGTTCTTC	NA	TRBJ2-1	TRBV6-6	NA
CASSFVPGQGITNQPQHF	TGTGCCAGCAGTTTCGTCCCGGGACAGGGGATTACCAATCAGCCCCAGCATTTT	NA	TRBJ1-5	TRBV12-3/TRBV12-4	TRBD1
CASGFEPGTDTQYF	TGTGCTAGTGGTTTCGAACCAGGGACAGATACGCAGTATTTT	few	TRBJ2-3	TRBV12-5	NA
CALQGGNEKLFF	TGTGCGTTGCAGGGGGGGAATGAAAAACTGTTTTTT	NA	TRBJ1-4	TRBV7-2	TRBD1
CASSPRLAEGETQYF	TGTGCCAGCAGTCCGAGACTAGCTGAAGGAGAGACCCAGTACTTC	few	TRBJ2-5	TRBV27	TRBD2
CASSTGLEQYF	TGTGCCAGCAGTACAGGGCTCGAGCAGTACTTC	NA	TRBJ2-7	TRBV6-1	NA
CASSLGDRALYNEQFF	TGTGCCAGCAGTTTGGGGGACAGGGCCCTCTACAATGAGCAGTTCTTC	few	TRBJ2-1	TRBV12-3/TRBV12-4	TRBD1
CASSQVGHQETQYF	TGTGCCAGCAGCCAAGTCGGGCACCAAGAGACCCAGTACTTC	NA	TRBJ2-5	TRBV14	NA
CASSFGQGATDTQYF	TGCGCCAGCAGTTTTGGACAGGGAGCAACAGATACGCAGTATTTT	once	TRBJ2-3	TRBV4-1	TRBD1
CATPHGDRSYGYTF	TGTGCCACTCCGCATGGGGACAGGAGCTATGGCTACACCTTC	NA	TRBJ1-2	TRBV2	TRBD1
CSAGDLPYQETQYF	TGCAGTGCTGGGGATCTCCCGTACCAAGAGACCCAGTACTTC	NA	TRBJ2-5	TRBV20-1	NA
CASSSSGTGKQLMDNSGNTIYF	TGTGCCAGCAGCTCGAGCGGGACGGGCAAACAGCTTATGGATAACTCTGGAAACACCATATATTTT	many	TRBJ1-3	TRBV7-6	NA
CASSGIEGLAITGELFF	TGTGCCAGCAGTGGCATCGAAGGACTAGCCATAACCGGGGAGCTGTTTTTT	NA	TRBJ2-2	TRBV2	TRBD2
CASSSEYGLGTEAFF	TGTGCCAGCAGCTCCGAATATGGGCTCGGAACTGAAGCTTTCTTT	few	TRBJ1-1	TRBV11-2	NA
CASRLGGQGRYSYNSPLHF	TGTGCCAGCAGGTTAGGAGGACAGGGGCGATACTCCTATAATTCACCCCTCCACTTT	NA	TRBJ1-6	TRBV7-9	TRBD1
CASSRRQDQRTQYF	TGTGCCAGCAGTCGCCGACAGGACCAGCGGACCCAGTACTTC	NA	TRBJ2-5	TRBV12-3/TRBV12-4	NA
CASSLEYRAGQPQHF	TGCGCCAGCAGCCTTGAATACAGGGCCGGTCAGCCCCAGCATTTT	NA	TRBJ1-5	TRBV4-3	NA
CSARKGPAGGYQETQYF	TGCAGTGCTAGGAAGGGCCCCGCGGGGGGGTACCAAGAGACCCAGTACTTC	NA	TRBJ2-5	TRBV20-1	TRBD2
CASQSDRGVSTDTQYF	TGTGCCAGCCAATCGGACAGGGGAGTTAGCACAGATACGCAGTATTTT	NA	TRBJ2-3	TRBV2	TRBD1
CASSSRSTEAFF	TGTGCCAGCAGCTCGAGGAGCACTGAAGCTTTCTTT	many	TRBJ1-1	TRBV7-6	NA
CATSSGGDYGYTF	TGTGCCACCAGCAGCGGTGGGGACTATGGCTACACCTTC	NA	TRBJ1-2	TRBV15	NA
CASRSASALYEQFF	TGTGCCAGCAGATCGGCTAGCGCCCTATATGAGCAGTTCTTC	NA	TRBJ2-1	TRBV27	NA
CASRTSGGAIQETQYF	TGTGCCAGCAGGACGAGCGGGGGCGCAATACAAGAGACCCAGTACTTC	NA	TRBJ2-5	TRBV6-1	TRBD2
CANSPTDLYGYTF	TGTGCCAACAGCCCCACAGACCTATATGGCTACACCTTC	once	TRBJ1-2	TRBV4-2	NA
CVSSRTGGEETQYF	TGTGTCAGCAGCCGTACAGGGGGCGAAGAGACCCAGTACTTC	NA	TRBJ2-5	TRBV7-9	TRBD1
CASSYFGTGGSGANVLTF	TGTGCCAGCAGTTACTTCGGGACAGGGGGCTCTGGGGCCAACGTCCTGACTTTC	NA	TRBJ2-6	TRBV6-2/TRBV6-3	TRBD1
CASSYSHRGTNEKLFF	TGTGCCAGCAGTTACTCGCACAGGGGCACTAATGAAAAACTGTTTTTT	NA	TRBJ1-4	TRBV6-5	TRBD1
CASSYSSQGISIQYF	TGTGCCAGCAGTTACTCGAGTCAGGGGATAAGCATTCAGTACTTC	NA	TRBJ2-4	TRBV6-2/TRBV6-3	NA
CASSFSSEGEGNEQYF	TGTGCCAGCAGTTTCAGCTCTGAGGGGGAGGGAAACGAGCAGTACTTC	NA	TRBJ2-7	TRBV12-3/TRBV12-4	NA